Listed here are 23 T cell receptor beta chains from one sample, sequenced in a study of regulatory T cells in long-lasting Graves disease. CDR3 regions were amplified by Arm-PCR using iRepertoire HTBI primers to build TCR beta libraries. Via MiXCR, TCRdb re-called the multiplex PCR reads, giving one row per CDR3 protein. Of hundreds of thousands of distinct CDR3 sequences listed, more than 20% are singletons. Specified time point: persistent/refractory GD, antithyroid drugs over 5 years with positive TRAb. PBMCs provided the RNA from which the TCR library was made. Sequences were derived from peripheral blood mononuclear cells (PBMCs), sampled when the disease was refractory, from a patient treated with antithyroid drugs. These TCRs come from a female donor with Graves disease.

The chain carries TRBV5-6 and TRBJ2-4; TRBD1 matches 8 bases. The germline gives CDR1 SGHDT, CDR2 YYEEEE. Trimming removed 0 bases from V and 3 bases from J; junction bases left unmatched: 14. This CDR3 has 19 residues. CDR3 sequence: CASSLDSWTGNNDKNIQYF. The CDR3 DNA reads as TGTGCCAGCAGCTTGGATAGTTGGACAGGGAATAACGACAAAAACATTCAGTACTTC.

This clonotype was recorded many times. Here the CDR3 reads CASSLGQDINYGYTF. DNA for the CDR3: TGTGCCAGCAGTTTGGGACAGGACATTAACTATGGCTACACCTTC. The V gene is TRBV7-9, the J gene TRBJ1-2; 8 bases fit TRBD1. Germline V gives CDR1 SEHNR, CDR2 FQNEAQ (reference sequence). Trimming at V came to 6 bases and at J to 1 base, leaving 7 bases not matched to a gene. The CDR3 consists of 15 residues.

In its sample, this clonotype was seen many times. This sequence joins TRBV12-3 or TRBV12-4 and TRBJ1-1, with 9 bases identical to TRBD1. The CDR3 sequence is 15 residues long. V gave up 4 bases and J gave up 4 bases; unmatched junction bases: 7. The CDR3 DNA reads TGTGCCAGCAGTTCCCAGACAGGGGGTTTCACTGAAGCTTTCTTT. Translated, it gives CASSSQTGGFTEAFF.

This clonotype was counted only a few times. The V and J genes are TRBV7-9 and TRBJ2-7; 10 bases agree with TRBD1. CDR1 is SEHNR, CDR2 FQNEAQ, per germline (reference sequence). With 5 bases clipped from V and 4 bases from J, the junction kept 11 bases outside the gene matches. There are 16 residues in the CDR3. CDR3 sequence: CASSEGQGFASYEQYF. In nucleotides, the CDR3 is TGTGCCAGCAGCGAGGGACAGGGGTTCGCAAGTTACGAGCAGTACTTC. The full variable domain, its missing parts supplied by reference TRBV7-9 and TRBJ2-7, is DTGVSQNPRHKITKRGQNVTFRCDPISEHNRLYWYRQTLGQGPEFLTYFQNEAQLEKSRLLSDRFSAERPKGSFSTLEIQRTEQGDSAMYLCASSEGQGFASYEQYFGPGTRLTVT.

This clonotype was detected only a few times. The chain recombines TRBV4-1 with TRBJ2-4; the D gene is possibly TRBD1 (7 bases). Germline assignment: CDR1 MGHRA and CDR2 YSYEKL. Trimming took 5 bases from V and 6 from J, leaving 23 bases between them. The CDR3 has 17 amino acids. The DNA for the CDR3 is TGCGCCAGCAGCTCGCGGGGAGGACAGGTGGGGGGAAACATTCAGTACTTC. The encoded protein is CASSSRGGQVGGNIQYF.

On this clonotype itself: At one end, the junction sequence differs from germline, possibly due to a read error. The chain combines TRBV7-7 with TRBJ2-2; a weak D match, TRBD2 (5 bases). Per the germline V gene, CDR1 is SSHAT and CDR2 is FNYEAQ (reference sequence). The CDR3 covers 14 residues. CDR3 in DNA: TGTGCTAGCAGCTTAGCGCGAGGCGCGTCGGAGCTGTTTTTT. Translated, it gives CASSLARGASELFF.

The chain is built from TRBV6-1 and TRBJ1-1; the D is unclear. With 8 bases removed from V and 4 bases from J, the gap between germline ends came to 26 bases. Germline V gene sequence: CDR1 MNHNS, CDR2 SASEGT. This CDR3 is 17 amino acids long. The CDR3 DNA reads TGTGCCAGCTTTGGTTTGGATGACTATAGGAGCGGCACTGAAGCTTTCTTT. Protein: CASFGLDDYRSGTEAFF.

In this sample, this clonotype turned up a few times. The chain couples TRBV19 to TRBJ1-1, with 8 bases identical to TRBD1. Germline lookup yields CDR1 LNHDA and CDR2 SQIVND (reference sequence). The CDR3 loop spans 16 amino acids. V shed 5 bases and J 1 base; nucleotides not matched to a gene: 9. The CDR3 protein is CASSARLGQGNTEAFF. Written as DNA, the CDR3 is TGTGCCAGTAGTGCCCGCCTCGGACAGGGGAACACTGAAGCTTTCTTT.

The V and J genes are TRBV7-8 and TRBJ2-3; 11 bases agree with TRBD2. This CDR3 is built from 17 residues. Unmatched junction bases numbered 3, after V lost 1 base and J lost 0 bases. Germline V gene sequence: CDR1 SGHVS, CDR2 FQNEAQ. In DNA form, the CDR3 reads TGTGCCAGCAGCTTAGAGACTAGCGGGGTGAGCACAGATACGCAGTATTTT. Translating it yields CASSLETSGVSTDTQYF.

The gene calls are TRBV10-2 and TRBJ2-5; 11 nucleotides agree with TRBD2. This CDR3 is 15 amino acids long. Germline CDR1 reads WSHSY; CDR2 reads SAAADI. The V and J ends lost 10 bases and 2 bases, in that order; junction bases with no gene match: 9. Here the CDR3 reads CATELAGAIQETQYF. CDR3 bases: TGCGCCACCGAACTAGCGGGGGCCATTCAAGAGACCCAGTACTTC.

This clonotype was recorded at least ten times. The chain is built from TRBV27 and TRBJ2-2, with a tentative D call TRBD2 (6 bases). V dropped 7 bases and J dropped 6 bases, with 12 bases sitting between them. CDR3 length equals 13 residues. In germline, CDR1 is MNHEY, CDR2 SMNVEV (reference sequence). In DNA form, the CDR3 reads TGTGCCAGCAAGACTAGTTGGGCCGGGGAGCTGTTTTTT. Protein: CASKTSWAGELFF.

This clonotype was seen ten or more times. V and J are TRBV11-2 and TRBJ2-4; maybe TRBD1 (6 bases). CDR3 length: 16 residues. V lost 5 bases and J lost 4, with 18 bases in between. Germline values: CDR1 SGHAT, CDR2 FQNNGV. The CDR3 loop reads CASSPRTAPPKNIQYF. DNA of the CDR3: TGTGCCAGCAGCCCTAGGACAGCTCCCCCTAAAAACATTCAGTACTTC.

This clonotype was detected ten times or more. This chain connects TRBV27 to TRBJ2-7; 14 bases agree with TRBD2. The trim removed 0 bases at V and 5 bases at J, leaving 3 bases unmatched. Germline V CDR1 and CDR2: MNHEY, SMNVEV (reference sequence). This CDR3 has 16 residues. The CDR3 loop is CASSLSGLAGAHEQYF. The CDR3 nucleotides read TGTGCCAGCAGTTTATCGGGACTAGCGGGAGCCCACGAGCAGTACTTC.

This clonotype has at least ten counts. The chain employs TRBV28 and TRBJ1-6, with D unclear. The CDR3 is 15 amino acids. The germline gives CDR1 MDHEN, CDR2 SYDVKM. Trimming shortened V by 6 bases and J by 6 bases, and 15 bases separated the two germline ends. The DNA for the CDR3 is TGTGCCAGCAGCTGGGCTGAGGGCCTTAATTCACCCCTCCACTTT. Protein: CASSWAEGLNSPLHF.

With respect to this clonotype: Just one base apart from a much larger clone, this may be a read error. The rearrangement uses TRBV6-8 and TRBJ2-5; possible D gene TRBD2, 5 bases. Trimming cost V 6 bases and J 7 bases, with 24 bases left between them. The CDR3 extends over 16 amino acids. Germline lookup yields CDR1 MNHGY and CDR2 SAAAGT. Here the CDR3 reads CASSPNQGLGLGTQYF. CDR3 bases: TGTGCCAGCAGCCCAAACCAAGGACTGGGATTGGGGACCCAGTACTTC.

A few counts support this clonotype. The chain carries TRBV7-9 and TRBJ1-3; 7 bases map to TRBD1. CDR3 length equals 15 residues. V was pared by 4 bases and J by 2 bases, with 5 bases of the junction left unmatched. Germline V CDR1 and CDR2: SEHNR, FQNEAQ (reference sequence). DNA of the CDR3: TGTGCCAGCAGCTCGGACAGGCTAGCTGGAAACACCATATATTTT. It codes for CASSSDRLAGNTIYF.

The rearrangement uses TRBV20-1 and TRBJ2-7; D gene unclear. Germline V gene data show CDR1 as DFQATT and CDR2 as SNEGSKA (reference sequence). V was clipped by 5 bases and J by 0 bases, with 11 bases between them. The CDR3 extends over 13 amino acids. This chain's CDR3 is CSAAQSSSYEQYF. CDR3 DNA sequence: TGCAGTGCTGCACAGAGTTCCTCCTACGAGCAGTACTTC.

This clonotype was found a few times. The CDR3 DNA sequence: TGTGCCAGCGGACATGGTCGCTACGAGCAGTACTTC. Its translation is CASGHGRYEQYF. The chain couples TRBV27 to TRBJ2-7, with D possibly matching TRBD1 (5 bases). Germline CDR1 is MNHEY and CDR2 is SMNVEV (reference sequence). The V gene lost 8 bases and the J gene lost 3 bases, with 11 bases spanning the gap. CDR3 length: 12 residues.

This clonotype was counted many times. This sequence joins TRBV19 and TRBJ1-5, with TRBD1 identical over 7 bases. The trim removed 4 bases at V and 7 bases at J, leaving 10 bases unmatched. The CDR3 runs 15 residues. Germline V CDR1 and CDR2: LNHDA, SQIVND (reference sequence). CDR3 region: CASSTGQAFGQPQHF. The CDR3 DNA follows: TGTGCCAGTAGTACCGGACAGGCATTTGGGCAGCCCCAGCATTTT.

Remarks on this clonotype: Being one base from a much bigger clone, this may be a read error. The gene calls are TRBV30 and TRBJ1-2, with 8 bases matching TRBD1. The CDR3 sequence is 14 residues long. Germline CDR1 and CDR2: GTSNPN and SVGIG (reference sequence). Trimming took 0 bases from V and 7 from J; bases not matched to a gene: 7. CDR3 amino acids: CAWSVWQGAGGYTF. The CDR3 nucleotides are TGTGCCTGGAGTGTTTGGCAGGGGGCCGGTGGCTACACCTTC. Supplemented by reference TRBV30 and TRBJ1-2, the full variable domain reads SQTIHQWPATLVQPVGSPLSLECTVEGTSNPNLYWYRQAAGRGLQLLFYSVGIGQISSEVPQNLSASRPQDRQFILSSKKLLLSDSGFYLCAWSVWQGAGGYTFGSGTRLTVV.

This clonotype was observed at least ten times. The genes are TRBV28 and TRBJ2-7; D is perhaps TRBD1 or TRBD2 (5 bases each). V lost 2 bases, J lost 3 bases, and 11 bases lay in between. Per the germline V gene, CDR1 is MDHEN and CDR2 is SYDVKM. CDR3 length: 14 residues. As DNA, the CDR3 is TGTGCCAGCAGTTTAGTAAGGGGACGCTACGAGCAGTACTTC. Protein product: CASSLVRGRYEQYF. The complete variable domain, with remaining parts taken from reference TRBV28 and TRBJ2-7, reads DVKVTQSSRYLVKRTGEKVFLECVQDMDHENMFWYRQDPGLGLRLIYFSYDVKMKEKGDIPEGYSVSREKKERFSLILESASTNQTSMYLCASSLVRGRYEQYFGPGTRLTVT.

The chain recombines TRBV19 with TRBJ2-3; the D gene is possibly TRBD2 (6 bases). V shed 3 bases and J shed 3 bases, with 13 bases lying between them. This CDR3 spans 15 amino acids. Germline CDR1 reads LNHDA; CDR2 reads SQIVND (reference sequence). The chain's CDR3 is CASSILAGQTDTQYF. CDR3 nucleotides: TGTGCCAGTAGTATTTTGGCGGGGCAAACAGATACGCAGTATTTT.

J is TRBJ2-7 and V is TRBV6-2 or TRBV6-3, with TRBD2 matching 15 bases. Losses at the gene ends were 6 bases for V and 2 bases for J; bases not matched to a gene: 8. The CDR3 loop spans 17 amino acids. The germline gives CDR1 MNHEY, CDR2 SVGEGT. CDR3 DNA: TGTGCCAGCAGAACCCCCGGACTAGCGGGAGGGCCCTACGAGCAGTACTTC. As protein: CASRTPGLAGGPYEQYF.